These 9 T cell receptor beta chains came from one sample sequenced in a study of patients and donors after allogeneic stem cell transplantation. TCRdb re-derived calls from the RT-PCR reads in MiXCR, one entry per CDR3 protein. The profile covers 80,000 to 90,000 distinct CDR3 sequences, with around 46% appearing a single time and 60% to 65% taken by the ten largest. Material: blood, either unsorted or a sorted T cell fraction (not recorded which). The receptors were gathered from a human donor who was either an allogeneic HSCT recipient or a stem cell or donor lymphocyte infusion donor (not recorded which). It is not recorded whose cells these are; they may come from a transplant donor.

This chain uses TRBV6-5 with TRBJ1-5, with 10 bases matching TRBD1. The germline V gene has CDR1 MNHEY and CDR2 SVGAGI. V was pared by 8 bases and J by 4 bases, with 8 bases of the junction left unmatched. The CDR3 totals 15 residues. CDR3 DNA sequence: TGTGCCAGCTGTGACCCGGGACAGGGGAATCAGCCCCAGCATTTT. This translates into CASCDPGQGNQPQHF.

The chain combines TRBV6-2 or TRBV6-3 with TRBJ1-3; D is perhaps TRBD1 (6 bases). The V gene lost 6 bases and the J gene lost 5 bases, with 14 bases spanning the gap. The CDR3 is 14 residues long. Germline CDR1 MNHEY, CDR2 SVGEGT. The CDR3 spells CASRTTGSRNTIYF. The CDR3 DNA sequence: TGTGCCAGCAGAACCACAGGGTCAAGAAACACCATATATTTT.

In its sample, this clonotype was seen a few times. The gene calls are TRBV12-3 or TRBV12-4 and TRBJ1-1, with no clear D. Trimming took off 1 base at V and 4 bases at J, with 13 bases between the two ends. The CDR3 consists of 15 residues. In DNA form, the CDR3 reads TGTGCCAGCAGTTTAGATGGCAGTTCGGCCACTGAAGCTTTCTTT. Its protein is CASSLDGSSATEAFF.

The V and J genes are TRBV13 and TRBJ2-7; tentative D call: TRBD2 (5 bases). The V end lost 3 bases, the J end lost 2 bases, and 17 bases lay between the germline ends. This CDR3 has 16 residues. CDR1 is PRHDT and CDR2 is FYEKMQ in the germline V gene (reference sequence). The CDR3 DNA is TGTGCCAGCAGCTTCGGGTATAAGAGGGATACCTACGAGCAGTACTTC. Amino acids: CASSFGYKRDTYEQYF. Together with reference TRBV13 and TRBJ2-7, the CDR3 gives the full variable domain: AAGVIQSPRHLIKEKRETATLKCYPIPRHDTVYWYQQGPGQDPQFLISFYEKMQSDKGSIPDRFSAQQFSDYHSELNMSSLELGDSALYFCASSFGYKRDTYEQYFGPGTRLTVT.

J is TRBJ2-1 and V is TRBV10-2, with 11 bases aligning to TRBD2. There are 15 residues in the CDR3. Looked up from germline, CDR1 is WSHSY and CDR2 is SAAADI. Germline trimming cut 3 bases from V and 6 bases from J; bases unmatched to any gene: 4. CDR3 DNA: TGCGCCAGCAGTGACTATGGACTAGCGGGCAATGAGCAGTTCTTC. It translates to CASSDYGLAGNEQFF.

This clonotype occurred a few times. The rearrangement uses TRBV27 and TRBJ1-4; D gene uncertain. CDR1 and CDR2 from the germline V gene are MNHEY and SMNVEV (reference sequence). Trimming took 3 bases from V and 2 from J, leaving 7 bases between them. The CDR3 length is 14 residues. CDR3 amino acids: CASSFRGTNEKLFF. The DNA of the CDR3 is TGTGCCAGCAGTTTTCGTGGGACTAATGAAAAACTGTTTTTT.

Only a few counts were recorded for this clonotype. The V gene is TRBV27, the J gene TRBJ1-2; maybe TRBD1 (5 bases). Trimming removed 8 bases at V and 3 bases at J, with 13 bases between. Per the germline V gene, CDR1 is MNHEY and CDR2 is SMNVEV (reference sequence). The length of the CDR3 is 13 residues. CDR3 loop: CASSATAYYGYTF. The CDR3 DNA reads as TGTGCCAGCTCCGCGACAGCCTACTATGGCTACACCTTC.

This clonotype appeared a few times. J is TRBJ1-5 and V is TRBV9; D gene ambiguous. CDR3 length: 15 residues. Trimming took 1 base from V and 3 from J, leaving 11 bases between them. Germline CDR1 is SGDLS and CDR2 is YYNGEE. CDR3 in amino acids: CASSVSGSDNQPQHF. CDR3 DNA: TGTGCCAGCAGCGTATCCGGGTCAGACAATCAGCCCCAGCATTTT.

The V gene is TRBV19, the J gene TRBJ1-1; D unclear. CDR1 LNHDA and CDR2 SQIVND come from the germline V gene (reference sequence). V was pared by 3 bases and J by 3 bases, with 11 bases between. CDR3 length: 14 amino acids. The CDR3 DNA follows: TGTGCCAGTAGTATGAAGGCCGTGTACACTGAAGCTTTCTTT. Translated: CASSMKAVYTEAFF.